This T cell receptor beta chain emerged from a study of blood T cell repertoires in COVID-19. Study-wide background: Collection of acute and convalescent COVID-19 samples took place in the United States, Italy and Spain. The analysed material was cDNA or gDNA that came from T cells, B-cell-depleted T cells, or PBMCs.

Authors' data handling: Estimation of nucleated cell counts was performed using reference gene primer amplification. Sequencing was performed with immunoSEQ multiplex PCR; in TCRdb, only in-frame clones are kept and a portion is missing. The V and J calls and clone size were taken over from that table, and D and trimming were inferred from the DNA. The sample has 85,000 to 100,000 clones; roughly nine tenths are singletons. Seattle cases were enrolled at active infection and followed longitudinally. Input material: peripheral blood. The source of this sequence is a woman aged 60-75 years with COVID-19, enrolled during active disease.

CDR3 bases: TGTGCCAGCAGTTACACTAGCGGGGGGGCCTACGAGCAGTACTTC. Protein: CASSYTSGGAYEQYF. This chain uses TRBV6-5 with TRBJ2-7, with 13 bases identical to TRBD2. V lost 2 bases to trimming and J lost 2 bases; unmatched junction nucleotides: 0. The CDR3 contains 15 residues. The germline gives CDR1 MNHEY, CDR2 SVGAGI.